This T cell receptor (beta chain) was obtained from a study of T and B cells in COVID-19 patients. The study, taken as a whole, reports: Clonality of TRB repertoires was high in active COVID-19; recovery brought above-healthy diversity and richness.

CDR3 length: 17 amino acids. Germline CDR1 is MNHEY and CDR2 is SVGAGI. V trimming: 4 bases; J trimming: 4 bases; junction bases outside the gene matches: 7. Blood genomic DNA input for TRB amplification was about 240-500 ng. This clonotype occurred once. Antigen specificity is unknown. BIOMED2 TRB-A/B primer pools were used in multiplex TRB PCR. One entry per CDR3 protein, called by TCRdb with MiXCR from the multiplex PCR reads. This table holds 23,000 or so distinct CDR3 sequences, over 25% found once. The chain employs TRBV6-5 and TRBJ2-3, with TRBD2 matching 14 bases. The sequence was collected from a human donor who had recovered from COVID-19. Material: blood. CDR3 coding DNA: TGTGCCAGCAGTTGGACTAGCGGGGGGAGGCGTGCAGATACGCAGTATTTT. This gives the protein CASSWTSGGRRADTQYF.